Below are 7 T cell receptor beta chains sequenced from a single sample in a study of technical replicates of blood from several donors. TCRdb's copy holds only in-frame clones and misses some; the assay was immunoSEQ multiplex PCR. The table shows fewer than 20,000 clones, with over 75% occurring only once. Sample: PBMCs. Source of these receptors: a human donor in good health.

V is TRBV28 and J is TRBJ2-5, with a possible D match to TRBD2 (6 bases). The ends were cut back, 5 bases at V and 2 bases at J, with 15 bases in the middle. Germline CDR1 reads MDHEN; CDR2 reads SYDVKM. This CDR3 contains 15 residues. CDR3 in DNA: TGTGCCAGCAGTCAAGGCGTGGGACTGCAAGAGACCCAGTACTTC. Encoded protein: CASSQGVGLQETQYF.

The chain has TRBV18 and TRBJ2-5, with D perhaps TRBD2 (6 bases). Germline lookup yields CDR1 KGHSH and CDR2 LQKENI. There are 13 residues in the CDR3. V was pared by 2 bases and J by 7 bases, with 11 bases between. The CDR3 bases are TGTGCCAGCTCACCAGCGGGGAGTGGGACCCAGTACTTC. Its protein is CASSPAGSGTQYF.

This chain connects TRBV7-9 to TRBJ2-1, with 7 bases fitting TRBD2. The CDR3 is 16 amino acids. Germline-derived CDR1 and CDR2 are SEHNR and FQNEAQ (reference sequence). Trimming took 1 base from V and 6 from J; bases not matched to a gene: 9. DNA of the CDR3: TGTGCCAGCAGCTTAGGTTTGCGGGAGTTGGGCAATGAGCAGTTCTTC. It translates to CASSLGLRELGNEQFF.

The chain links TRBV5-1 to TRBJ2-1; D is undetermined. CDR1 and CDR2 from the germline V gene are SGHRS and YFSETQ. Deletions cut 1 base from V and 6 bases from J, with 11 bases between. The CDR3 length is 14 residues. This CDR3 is CASSLPESFNEQFF. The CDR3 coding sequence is TGCGCCAGCAGCTTGCCGGAGTCTTTCAATGAGCAGTTCTTC.

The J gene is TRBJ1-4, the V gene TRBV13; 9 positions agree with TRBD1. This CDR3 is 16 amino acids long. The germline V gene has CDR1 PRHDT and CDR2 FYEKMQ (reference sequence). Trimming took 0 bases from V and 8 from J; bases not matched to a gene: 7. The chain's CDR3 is CASSLGNRGQGEKLFF. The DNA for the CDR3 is TGTGCCAGCAGCTTAGGGAACAGGGGGCAAGGGGAAAAACTGTTTTTT.

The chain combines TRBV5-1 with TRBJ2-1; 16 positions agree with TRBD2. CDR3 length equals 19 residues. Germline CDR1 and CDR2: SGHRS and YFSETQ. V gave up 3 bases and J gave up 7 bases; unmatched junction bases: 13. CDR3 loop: CASSSPPGLAGGPKNEQFF. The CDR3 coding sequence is TGCGCCAGCAGCTCTCCCCCGGGACTAGCGGGAGGGCCGAAGAATGAGCAGTTCTTC.

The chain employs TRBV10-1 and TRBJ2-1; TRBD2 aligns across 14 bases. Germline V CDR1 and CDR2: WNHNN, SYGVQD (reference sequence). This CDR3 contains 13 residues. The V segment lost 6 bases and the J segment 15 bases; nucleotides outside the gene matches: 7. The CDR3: CASSPGLAGAGFF. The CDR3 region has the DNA TGCGCCAGCAGCCCGGGACTAGCGGGGGCCGGGTTCTTC.